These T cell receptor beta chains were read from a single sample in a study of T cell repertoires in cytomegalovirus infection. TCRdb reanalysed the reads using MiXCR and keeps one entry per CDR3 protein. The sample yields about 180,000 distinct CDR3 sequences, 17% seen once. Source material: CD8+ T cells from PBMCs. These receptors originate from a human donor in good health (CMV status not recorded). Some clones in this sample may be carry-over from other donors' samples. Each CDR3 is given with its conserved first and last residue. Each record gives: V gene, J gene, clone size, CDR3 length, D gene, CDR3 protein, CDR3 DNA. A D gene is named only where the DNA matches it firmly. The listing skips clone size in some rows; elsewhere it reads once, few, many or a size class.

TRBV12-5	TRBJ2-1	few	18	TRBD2	CASGLPISGGPSYNEQFF	TGTGCTAGTGGTTTGCCTATTAGCGGGGGGCCCAGCTACAATGAGCAGTTCTTC
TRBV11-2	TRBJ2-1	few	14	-	CASSLDGVMGEQFF	TGTGCCAGCAGCTTAGATGGGGTTATGGGGGAGCAGTTCTTC
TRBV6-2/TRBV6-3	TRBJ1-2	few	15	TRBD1	CASSYSSTGDYGYTF	TGTGCCAGCAGTTACTCCTCGACAGGGGACTATGGCTACACCTTC
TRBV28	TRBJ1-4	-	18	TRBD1	CASSLWPGGMSKDEKLFF	TGTGCCAGCAGTTTATGGCCAGGGGGGATGTCCAAGGATGAAAAACTGTTTTTT
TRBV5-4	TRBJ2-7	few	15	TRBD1	CASSPGQESSYEQYF	TGTGCCAGCAGCCCGGGACAGGAGAGCTCCTACGAGCAGTACTTC
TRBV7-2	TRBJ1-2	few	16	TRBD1	CASSSYRGTANYGYTF	TGTGCCAGCAGCTCATACCGAGGGACAGCTAACTATGGCTACACCTTC
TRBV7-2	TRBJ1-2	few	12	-	CASTGDNYGYTF	TGTGCCAGCACCGGTGATAACTATGGCTACACCTTC
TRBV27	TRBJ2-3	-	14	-	CASRSSTGTDTQYF	TGTGCCAGCAGATCTTCAACAGGAACAGATACGCAGTATTTT
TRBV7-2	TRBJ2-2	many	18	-	CASPSGTPLTSNTGELFF	TGTGCCAGCCCCTCGGGGACACCATTGACCTCGAACACCGGGGAGCTGTTTTTT
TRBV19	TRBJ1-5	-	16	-	CASSAWVGESLQPQHF	TGTGCCAGTAGTGCTTGGGTTGGGGAATCGTTGCAGCCCCAGCATTTT
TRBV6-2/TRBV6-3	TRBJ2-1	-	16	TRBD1	CASSYLDRGEGNEQFF	TGTGCCAGCAGTTACTTGGACAGGGGCGAGGGCAATGAGCAGTTCTTC
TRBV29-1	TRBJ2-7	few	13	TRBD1	CSVDAGQGYEQYF	TGCAGCGTTGATGCGGGACAGGGCTACGAGCAGTACTTC
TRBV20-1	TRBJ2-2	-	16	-	CSAREQDRGNTGELFF	TGCAGTGCTAGAGAACAAGATAGGGGGAACACCGGGGAGCTGTTTTTT
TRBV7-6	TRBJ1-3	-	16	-	CASSLVEQAIGNTIYF	TGTGCCAGCAGCTTAGTGGAGCAGGCCATCGGAAACACCATATATTTT
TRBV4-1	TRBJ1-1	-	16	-	CASGAGSGVLNTEAFF	TGCGCCAGCGGAGCCGGGTCAGGCGTTCTGAACACTGAAGCTTTCTTT
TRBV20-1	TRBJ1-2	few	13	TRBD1	CSARGTGSYGYTF	TGCAGTGCTAGGGGGACAGGATCCTATGGCTACACCTTC
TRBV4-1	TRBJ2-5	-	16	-	CASSQGGGPDQETQYF	TGCGCCAGCAGCCAGGGTGGGGGGCCAGACCAAGAGACCCAGTACTTC
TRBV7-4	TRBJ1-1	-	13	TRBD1	CASSWDRATEAFF	TGTGCCAGCAGCTGGGACAGGGCCACTGAAGCTTTCTTT
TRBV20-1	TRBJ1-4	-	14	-	CSARGGADNEKLFF	TGCAGTGCCCGAGGGGGGGCGGATAATGAAAAACTGTTTTTT
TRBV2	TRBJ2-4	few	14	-	CASSGRDTENIQYF	TGTGCCAGCAGTGGCCGGGACACCGAAAACATTCAGTACTTC
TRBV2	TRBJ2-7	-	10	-	CASRGGEQYF	TGTGCCAGCAGGGGGGGCGAGCAGTACTTC
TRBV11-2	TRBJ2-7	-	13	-	CASSFARDYEQYF	TGTGCCAGCAGCTTTGCCAGAGACTACGAGCAGTACTTC
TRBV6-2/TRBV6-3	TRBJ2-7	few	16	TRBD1	CASSWSRRGQQYEQYF	TGTGCCAGCAGTTGGAGCCGAAGGGGACAGCAGTACGAGCAGTACTTC
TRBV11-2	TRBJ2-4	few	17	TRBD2	CASSLEGGRDGKNIQYF	TGTGCCAGCAGCTTAGAAGGAGGGAGGGATGGCAAAAACATTCAGTACTTC
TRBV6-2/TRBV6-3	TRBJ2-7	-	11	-	CASVGSYEQYF	TGTGCCAGCGTCGGATCCTACGAGCAGTACTTC
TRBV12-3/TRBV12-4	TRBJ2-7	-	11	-	CASSPPDEQYF	TGTGCCAGCAGTCCGCCGGACGAGCAGTACTTC
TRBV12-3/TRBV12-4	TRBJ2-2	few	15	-	CASSLVGVNTGELFF	TGTGCCAGCAGTTTAGTTGGGGTTAACACCGGGGAGCTGTTTTTT
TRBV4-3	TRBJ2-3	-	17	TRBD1	CASSQDSGTAITDTQYF	TGCGCCAGCAGCCAAGACTCCGGGACAGCCATCACAGATACGCAGTATTTT
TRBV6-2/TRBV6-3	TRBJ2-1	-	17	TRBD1	CASSYRTTGAPDNEQFF	TGTGCCAGCAGTTACCGGACCACAGGGGCCCCCGACAATGAGCAGTTCTTC
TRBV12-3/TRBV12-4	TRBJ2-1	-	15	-	CASSLGAGYLGEQFF	TGTGCCAGCAGTTTAGGTGCAGGGTATTTGGGTGAGCAGTTCTTC
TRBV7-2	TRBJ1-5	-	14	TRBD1	CASSITGVEQPQHF	TGTGCCAGCAGCATAACAGGGGTGGAACAGCCCCAGCATTTT
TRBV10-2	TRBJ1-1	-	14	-	CASSESNPSYEAFF	TGCGCCAGCAGTGAGTCGAACCCGTCCTATGAAGCTTTCTTT
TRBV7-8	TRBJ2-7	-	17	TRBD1	CASSLGQGGLIAYEQYF	TGTGCCAGCAGCTTAGGACAGGGGGGGCTAATCGCCTACGAGCAGTACTTC
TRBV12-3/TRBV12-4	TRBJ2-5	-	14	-	CASTYTRPGETQYF	TGTGCCAGCACATACACGAGACCCGGGGAGACCCAGTACTTC
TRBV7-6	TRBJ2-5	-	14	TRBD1	CASSSGQGHETQYF	TGTGCCAGCAGCTCGGGACAGGGACACGAGACCCAGTACTTC